The present TCR beta chain was sequenced within a study of chemoradiotherapy in HPV16-positive cancers. Across the study: Functional T-cell assays on two HPV16-positive patients' cells defined candidate HPV-specific clones and common TCR motifs. Broader study findings: Candidate HPV-specific clones and E7-related TCR motifs grew in tumor during treatment. For HPV16-positive patients, expanding HPV-responsive T cells associated with longer recurrence-free survival.

The CDR3 covers 14 residues. Trimming took off 5 bases at V and 5 bases at J, with 15 bases between the two ends. Germline V gene data show CDR1 as LNHDA and CDR2 as SQIVND (reference sequence). Samples were taken several times over chemoradiotherapy. To note about this clone: The antigen is not known.

Here immunoSEQ multiplex PCR was the method, and the copy in TCRdb shows in-frame clones only, minus some. Among over 7,000 clones listed, more than 75% were seen once. The sequence came from a human donor with HPV-associated anogenital cancer. The gene calls are TRBV19 and TRBJ2-5; weak D call: TRBD1 (6 bases). Sampling was performed from a patient who underwent chemoradiotherapy. Here the CDR3 reads CASSLRGGLETQYF. Here the CDR3 DNA reads TGTGCCAGTAGTCTCCGTGGGGGCTTGGAGACCCAGTACTTC.